A selection of T cell receptor beta chains follows, all from one sample in a study of OX40 agonist ivuxolimab in advanced cancers. Profiling relied on immunoSEQ multiplex PCR, and the TCRdb table lists in-frame clones only, not all of them. The sample contains roughly 70,000 clones, about 90% of which appear only once. The sample here was CD4+ or CD8+ T cells sorted from blood, taken in a trial of the OX40 agonist ivuxolimab. The receptors were sampled from an adult with an advanced solid tumor such as melanoma, head and neck, liver or kidney cancer. Each CDR3 is given with its conserved first and last residue. D genes are given only for firm matches. Clone sizes are given selectively: once, few, many, or a class where the clone is expanded.

abundance | j_gene | v_gene | d_gene | CDR3nt | CDR3aa
. | TRBJ2-1 | TRBV19 | TRBD1 | TGTGCCAGTAGTATTGCAGGGGGCAGGTATGAGCAGTTCTTC | CASSIAGGRYEQFF
. | TRBJ2-7 | TRBV27 | TRBD2 | TGTGCCAGCAGGCGAGGGTCCGGACTAGCGGGATCTCAGCCCTCCTACGAGCAGTACTTC | CASRRGSGLAGSQPSYEQYF
. | TRBJ2-6 | TRBV9 | . | TGTGCCAGCAGCGTAGTTGGCTCTGGGGCCAACGTCCTGACTTTC | CASSVVGSGANVLTF
. | TRBJ2-7 | TRBV27 | . | TGTGCCAGCAGGGTGGACAGCACCTACGAGCAGTACTTC | CASRVDSTYEQYF
. | TRBJ2-5 | TRBV6-6 | . | TGTGCCAGCAGTTACGATCCAGGGTTTGGAGAGACCCAGTACTTC | CASSYDPGFGETQYF
. | TRBJ2-2 | TRBV19 | . | TGTGCCAGTAGTATTCGGACCGGGGAGCTGTTTTTT | CASSIRTGELFF
. | TRBJ2-7 | TRBV10-3 | . | TGTGCCTCCAACCGGGCGGACAGCGGGTACGAGCAGTACTTC | CASNRADSGYEQYF
. | TRBJ2-2 | TRBV15 | . | TGTGCCACCAGCAGAGATCTCGGGGGGCTCGGTACCGGGGAGCTGTTTTTT | CATSRDLGGLGTGELFF
. | TRBJ1-5 | TRBV7-2 | . | TGTGCCAGCAGCTTAATCGGGGGCCGGTCCCAGCATTTT | CASSLIGGRSQHF
. | TRBJ2-7 | TRBV6-1 | . | TGTGCCAGCACCATGACAGGCGAGCAGTACTTC | CASTMTGEQYF
. | TRBJ2-7 | TRBV30 | TRBD2 | TGTGCCTGGAGTCCAACGGGGGGGACTAGCGGGAGAGGACTCTACGAGCAGTACTTC | CAWSPTGGTSGRGLYEQYF
. | TRBJ2-1 | TRBV6-4 | . | TGTGCCAGCAGTGAGGGGAATACTGTAGTCAATGAGCAGTTCTTC | CASSEGNTVVNEQFF
. | TRBJ2-7 | TRBV6-1 | . | TGTGCCAGCAGGCGCACCAGCGAGGAGCAGTACTTC | CASRRTSEEQYF
. | TRBJ1-1 | TRBV5-8 | TRBD1 | TGTGCCAGCAGCCTGGACAGGGGCGGCACTGAAGCTTTCTTT | CASSLDRGGTEAFF
. | TRBJ2-1 | TRBV7-8 | . | TGTGCCAGCAGCTTAGACCTGTACAATGAGCAGTTCTTC | CASSLDLYNEQFF
. | TRBJ2-7 | TRBV7-9 | TRBD1 | TGTGCCAGCAGATCCTCATCCGGGACAGGGGCCGGCGAGCAGTACTTC | CASRSSSGTGAGEQYF
. | TRBJ2-7 | TRBV25-1 | . | TGTGCCAGCAGTGGAGGGATCGCGGGTAAGCAGTACTTC | CASSGGIAGKQYF
. | TRBJ1-1 | TRBV10-1 | . | TGCGCCAGCAGTGAAGGAGTGGGGGCGGGTAGAGGAAAAGCTTTCTTT | CASSEGVGAGRGKAFF
. | TRBJ1-1 | TRBV15 | . | TGTGCCACCCGGGAGCCGAACACTGAAGCTTTCTTT | CATREPNTEAFF
. | TRBJ2-7 | TRBV2 | TRBD1 | TGTGCCAGCAGTGTACAGGGGGCGGGATACGAGCAGTACTTC | CASSVQGAGYEQYF
. | TRBJ1-2 | TRBV13 | . | TGTGCCAGCGGGATCCAGGGATATGGCTACACCTTC | CASGIQGYGYTF
. | TRBJ2-2 | TRBV9 | . | TGTGCCAGCAGCGCACCCCGCAACGGGGAGCTGTTTTTT | CASSAPRNGELFF
. | TRBJ2-7 | TRBV6-6 | . | TGTGCCAGCAGAGGGGGTGGGTTGGGAACCACCCGGTACTTC | CASRGGGLGTTRYF
. | TRBJ2-1 | TRBV28 | . | TGTGCCAGCAGTTTATCAAGCAATGAGCAGTTCTTC | CASSLSSNEQFF
. | TRBJ1-2 | TRBV5-6 | . | TGTGCCAGCAGCTCTGACCCTTTTAACTATGGCTACACCTTC | CASSSDPFNYGYTF
. | TRBJ2-7 | TRBV28 | . | TGTGCCAGCAGTTTACCGGAAGCCTACGAGCAGTACTTC | CASSLPEAYEQYF
. | TRBJ1-2 | TRBV19 | . | TGTGCCAGTAGTCAGGAGAACTATGGCTACACCTTC | CASSQENYGYTF
. | TRBJ2-7 | TRBV5-6 | . | TGTGCCAGCAGCCCCGGATTAGATTTTACGGACCTCTACGAGCAGTACTTC | CASSPGLDFTDLYEQYF
. | TRBJ1-2 | TRBV10-3 | TRBD1 | TGTGCCATCAGTGATTCCCTTGGGACAGATGATAACTATGGCTACACCTTC | CAISDSLGTDDNYGYTF
. | TRBJ2-6 | TRBV7-2 | . | TGTGCCAGCAGCTTTTCGCGAAGCTCTGGGGCCAACGTCCTGACTTTC | CASSFSRSSGANVLTF
. | TRBJ2-3 | TRBV27 | TRBD2 | TGTGCCAGCACGATTGTTAGCGGGAGGACAGATACGCAGTATTTT | CASTIVSGRTDTQYF
. | TRBJ1-1 | TRBV5-4 | . | TGTGCCAGCAGCGCCGAACGACAGTACACTGAAGCTTTCTTT | CASSAERQYTEAFF
. | TRBJ2-7 | TRBV15 | . | TGTGCCACCAGCAGAGCCCCCAGAGGACCTTACGAGCAGTACTTC | CATSRAPRGPYEQYF
. | TRBJ1-6 | TRBV29-1 | TRBD1 | TGCAGCGTCCGGACAGGCTCCTATAATTCACCCCTCCACTTT | CSVRTGSYNSPLHF
. | TRBJ1-3 | TRBV18 | . | TGTGCCAGCTCACTCTCGGGGGACACCATATATTTT | CASSLSGDTIYF
. | TRBJ2-6 | TRBV9 | . | TGTGCCAGCAGCCCGCGTGAGACGAATTCTGGGGCCAACGTCCTGACTTTC | CASSPRETNSGANVLTF
. | TRBJ1-2 | TRBV5-4 | . | . | CASSLGLFGAGYTF
. | TRBJ2-7 | TRBV5-1 | TRBD1 | TGCGCCAGCAGCCCAGGGACAGGGGGCCTCTACGAGCAGTACTTC | CASSPGTGGLYEQYF
. | TRBJ1-3 | TRBV9 | . | TGTGCCAGCAGCGTAGGAGGTGGAAACACCATATATTTT | CASSVGGGNTIYF
. | TRBJ2-3 | TRBV29-1 | . | TGCAGCGTTGAACAGGCAGGACATACAGATACGCAGTATTTT | CSVEQAGHTDTQYF
once | TRBJ1-1 | TRBV28 | TRBD1 | TGTGCCAGCAGTTTTTACATCGACAGGGGCACTGAAGCTTTCTTT | CASSFYIDRGTEAFF
. | TRBJ1-1 | TRBV7-9 | . | TGTGCCAGCAGCTTAGGGAGGACTGAAGCTTTCTTT | CASSLGRTEAFF
. | TRBJ2-5 | TRBV28 | . | TGTGCCAGCAGTTTCCTACCGCAGGGGACCACCGTAAAGACCCAGTACTTC | CASSFLPQGTTVKTQYF
. | TRBJ1-2 | TRBV5-1 | . | TGCGCCAGCAGCTTGGAGGCAGGGAGGTATGGCTACACCTTC | CASSLEAGRYGYTF
. | TRBJ2-6 | TRBV25-1 | TRBD1 | TGTGCCAGCAGTGAATCAGGGACAGGGACTCCTGGGGCCAACGTCCTGACTTTC | CASSESGTGTPGANVLTF
. | TRBJ1-1 | TRBV6-5 | . | TGTGCCAGCAGTACGCTGGGGGGGGCGATCACTGAAGCTTTCTTT | CASSTLGGAITEAFF
. | TRBJ2-1 | TRBV5-4 | TRBD2 | TGTGCCAGTAGCAATGCGGGAGCATCCTACAATGAGCAGTTCTTC | CASSNAGASYNEQFF
. | TRBJ1-1 | TRBV7-8 | . | TGTGCCAGCAGCTTAGCCCAGGGCACTGAAGCTTTCTTT | CASSLAQGTEAFF
. | TRBJ2-7 | TRBV7-9 | TRBD1 | TGTGCCAGCAGCTTAAGCGGACAGGGTGCAAACGAGCAGTACTTC | CASSLSGQGANEQYF
. | TRBJ1-5 | TRBV19 | TRBD1 | TGTGCCAGTAGTACTAGGACAGGGGCGGGTCAGCCCCAGCATTTT | CASSTRTGAGQPQHF
. | TRBJ2-7 | TRBV15 | TRBD2 | TGTGCCACCAGCAGGGAACTAGCGGGAGTATCGGGCGAGCAGTACTTC | CATSRELAGVSGEQYF
once | TRBJ2-1 | TRBV29-1 | . | TGCAGCGTTGACGGGCTTGGATCTGGGAAGCTAAGCTCCTACAATGAGCAGTTCTTC | CSVDGLGSGKLSSYNEQFF
. | TRBJ2-7 | TRBV30 | . | TGTGCCTGGGGGGGCCGCCGGTCCTCCTACGAGCAGTACTTC | CAWGGRRSSYEQYF
. | TRBJ2-5 | TRBV7-3 | . | TGTGCCAGCAGCCCTGGACTTGCGGTACAAGAGACCCAGTACTTC | CASSPGLAVQETQYF
. | TRBJ1-4 | TRBV15 | . | TGTGCCACCAGCAGAGGCCCACAGGGTCAGCAAAATGAAAAACTGTTTTTT | CATSRGPQGQQNEKLFF
. | TRBJ1-2 | TRBV5-4 | TRBD1 | TGTGCCAGCAGCCGGATTGTGGGACAGGGGAAGGTTGGCTACACCTTC | CASSRIVGQGKVGYTF
. | TRBJ2-3 | TRBV6-1 | . | TGTGCCAGCAGAGCAGTGGCTAGCGGCACAGATACGCAGTATTTT | CASRAVASGTDTQYF